The 6 T cell receptor beta chains reported below all come from one sample, sequenced in a study of blood T cells in healthy people across ages. The second PCR ran roughly 6 to 11 cycles with a sample-barcoded 5' primer and J-beta primers. TCRdb re-derived calls from the 5' RACE reads in MiXCR, one entry per CDR3 protein. The table lists almost 300,000 distinct CDR3 sequences, around 30% of them singletons, with roughly 28% in the top ten. Specimen: blood. The receptors were sampled from a woman between 70 and 85 years old in good health.

This clonotype was found a few times. The gene calls are TRBV20-1 and TRBJ1-3, with D perhaps matching TRBD1 (6 bases). This CDR3 has 13 residues. Germline V gives CDR1 DFQATT, CDR2 SNEGSKA (reference sequence). Trimming took off 5 bases at V and 7 bases at J, with 15 bases between the two ends. The chain's CDR3 is CSAGDINSNTIYF. The DNA of the CDR3 is TGCAGTGCTGGGGACATCAACTCCAACACCATATATTTT.

This clonotype was recorded many times. The chain has TRBV7-8 and TRBJ2-3; no firm D call. CDR1 and CDR2 from the germline V gene are SGHVS and FQNEAQ. This CDR3 has 14 amino acids. V was trimmed by 3 bases and J by 2 bases, leaving 9 bases between them. CDR3 amino acids: CASSFPRPTDTQYF. The CDR3 DNA follows: TGTGCCAGCAGCTTTCCGCGCCCCACAGATACGCAGTATTTT.

This clonotype showed up just once. The chain links TRBV28 to TRBJ2-1, with a tentative D call TRBD1 (6 bases). V was clipped by 8 bases and J by 2 bases, with 10 bases between them. The CDR3 is 13 residues long. Germline CDR1 and CDR2: MDHEN and SYDVKM. The CDR3 DNA sequence: TGTGCCAGCCTGAGGGACACCTACAATGAGCAGTTCTTC. Translated, it gives CASLRDTYNEQFF.

This clonotype has more than one count but fewer than ten. The V call is TRBV11-2, the J call TRBJ1-3; D is ambiguous. Germline CDR1 is SGHAT and CDR2 is FQNNGV. V shed 0 bases and J shed 0 bases, with 9 bases lying between them. The CDR3 extends over 16 amino acids. The CDR3 reads CASSLEPGNSGNTIYF. In nucleotides, the CDR3 is TGTGCCAGCAGCTTAGAACCAGGCAACTCTGGAAACACCATATATTTT. The entire variable domain, with the rest obtained from reference TRBV11-2 and TRBJ1-3, is as follows: EAGVAQSPRYKIIEKRQSVAFWCNPISGHATLYWYQQILGQGPKLLIQFQNNGVVDDSQLPKDRFSAERLKGVDSTLKIQPAKLEDSAVYLCASSLEPGNSGNTIYFGEGSWLTVV.

The gene calls are TRBV29-1 and TRBJ2-5; D perhaps matches TRBD2 (5 bases). Germline loops: CDR1 SQVTM, CDR2 ANQGSEA. The V end was cut by 5 bases, the J end by 4 bases, with 11 bases between. The CDR3 consists of 12 residues. The CDR3 region is CSVLVATETQYF. The CDR3, as DNA: TGCAGCGTTCTTGTAGCGACAGAGACCCAGTACTTC.

This clonotype was counted at least ten times. This sequence joins TRBV27 and TRBJ1-2, with D perhaps TRBD1 (6 bases). Germline CDR1 reads MNHEY; CDR2 reads SMNVEV (reference sequence). V gave up 1 base and J gave up 0 bases, with 21 bases separating them. This CDR3 spans 19 amino acids. For the CDR3, the DNA is TGTGCCAGCAGTTTATGGCCTCCAGAAGGGGGGTCGGCTAACTATGGCTACACCTTC. Translated: CASSLWPPEGGSANYGYTF.